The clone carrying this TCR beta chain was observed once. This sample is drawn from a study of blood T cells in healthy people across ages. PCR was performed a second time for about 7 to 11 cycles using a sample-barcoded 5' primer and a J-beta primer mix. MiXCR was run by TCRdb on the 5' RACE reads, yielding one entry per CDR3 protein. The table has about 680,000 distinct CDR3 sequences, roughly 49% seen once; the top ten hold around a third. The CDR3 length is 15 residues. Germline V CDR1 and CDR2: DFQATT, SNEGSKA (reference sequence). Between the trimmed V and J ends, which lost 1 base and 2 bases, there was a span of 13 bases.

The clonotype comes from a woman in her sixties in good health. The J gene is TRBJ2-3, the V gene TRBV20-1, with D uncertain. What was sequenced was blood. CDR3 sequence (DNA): TGCAGTGCTAGAGGGAACCGCCCCTACACAGATACGCAGTATTTT. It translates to CSARGNRPYTDTQYF.